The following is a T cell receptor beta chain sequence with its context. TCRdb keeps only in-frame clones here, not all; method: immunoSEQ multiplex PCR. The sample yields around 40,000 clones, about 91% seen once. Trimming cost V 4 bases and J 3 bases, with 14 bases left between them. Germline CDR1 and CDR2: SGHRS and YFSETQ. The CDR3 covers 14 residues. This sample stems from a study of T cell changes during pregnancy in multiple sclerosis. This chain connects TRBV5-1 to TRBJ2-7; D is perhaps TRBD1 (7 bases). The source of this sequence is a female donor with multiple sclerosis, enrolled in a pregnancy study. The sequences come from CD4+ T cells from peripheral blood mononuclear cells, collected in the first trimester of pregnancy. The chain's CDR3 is CASSGGTEDYEQYF. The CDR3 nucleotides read TGCGCCAGCAGCGGGGGGACAGAGGACTACGAGCAGTACTTC.